This T cell receptor beta chain was captured in a study of spatial heterogeneity in lung cancer. Time point here: blood at routine non-recurrence follow-up after resection. A single record per CDR3 protein comes from TCRdb applying MiXCR to the 5' RACE reads. The data hold over 95,000 distinct CDR3 sequences, with 10% to 12% observed a single time. V shed 5 bases and J shed 1 base, with 12 bases lying between them. The CDR3 covers 14 residues. Germline V gene sequence: CDR1 MNHEY, CDR2 SVGAGI. In this sample, this clonotype turned up a few times. This TCR came from a female donor with early-stage non-small cell lung cancer. The chain couples TRBV6-5 to TRBJ2-7; maybe TRBD1 (6 bases). The sequenced sample was PBMCs, obtained at follow-up. CDR3 sequence: CASSPTGQSYEQYV. CDR3 in DNA: TGTGCCAGCAGTCCTACCGGACAGTCCTACGAGCAGTACGTC.